One sample yielded the 6 T cell receptor beta chains listed below, sequenced in a study of T cells after posttransplantation cyclophosphamide. Repertoires were generated with immunoSEQ multiplex PCR, while TCRdb's copy carries only in-frame clones and drops some. The sample records around 66,000 clones, roughly 95% being singletons. Sample: PBMCs. Every receptor here comes from a woman aged 30 to 39 in good health and a related stem cell transplant donor.

This clone came up a few times. This rearrangement joins TRBV19 to TRBJ2-5, with 7 bases that match TRBD2. Per the germline V gene, CDR1 is LNHDA and CDR2 is SQIVND (reference sequence). Germline trimming cut 5 bases from V and 9 bases from J; bases unmatched to any gene: 12. The CDR3 loop spans 14 amino acids. The CDR3 DNA reads TGTGCCAGTAGTCCCGGACTAGAGTTGGGGGCCCAGTACTTC. Translated, it gives CASSPGLELGAQYF.

The rearrangement uses TRBV7-2 and TRBJ2-1, with 11 bases matching TRBD2. J gave up 0 bases and V 5 bases, and 6 bases lay outside the gene matches. The germline V gene encodes CDR1 SGHTA and CDR2 FQGNSA. The CDR3 is made up of 17 amino acids. CDR3 protein: CASSPTSGGGSYNEQFF. In DNA, the CDR3 is TGTGCCAGCAGCCCCACTAGCGGGGGAGGCTCCTACAATGAGCAGTTCTTC.

The chain links TRBV4-3 to TRBJ2-3; maybe TRBD2 (5 bases). The ends were cut back, 1 base at V and 2 bases at J, with 7 bases in the middle. The germline V gene has CDR1 LGHNA and CDR2 YSLEER. The CDR3 consists of 14 residues. CDR3 residues: CASSQGRSTDTQYF. CDR3 coding DNA: TGCGCCAGCAGCCAAGGGAGGTCCACAGATACGCAGTATTTT.

The chain links TRBV28 to TRBJ2-7; D is possibly TRBD1 (6 bases). CDR1 MDHEN and CDR2 SYDVKM come from the germline V gene. The CDR3 has 14 amino acids. Trimming took 6 bases from V and 4 from J, leaving 16 bases between them. CDR3 protein: CASRYGQGIYEQYF. Here the CDR3 DNA reads TGTGCCAGCAGGTATGGCCAGGGGATTTACGAGCAGTACTTC. Supplemented by reference TRBV28 and TRBJ2-7, the full variable domain reads DVKVTQSSRYLVKRTGEKVFLECVQDMDHENMFWYRQDPGLGLRLIYFSYDVKMKEKGDIPEGYSVSREKKERFSLILESASTNQTSMYLCASRYGQGIYEQYFGPGTRLTVT.

Only one count was recorded for this clone. The chain uses TRBV28 and TRBJ2-7; D call uncertain. This CDR3 is 10 amino acids long. Germline CDR1 is MDHEN and CDR2 is SYDVKM. With 8 bases removed from V and 7 bases from J, the gap between germline ends came to 9 bases. The CDR3 reads CASSFGEQYF. The CDR3 region has the DNA TGTGCCAGCTCATTTGGGGAGCAGTACTTC.

This clone was seen once. The chain employs TRBV2 and TRBJ1-4; D might be TRBD1 (6 bases). The V end was cut by 5 bases, the J end by 7 bases, with 14 bases between. CDR1 SNHLY and CDR2 FYNNEI come from the germline V gene. This CDR3 region has 14 residues. This CDR3 reads CASSTTGISEKLFF. CDR3 bases: TGTGCCAGCAGTACCACAGGGATAAGTGAAAAACTGTTTTTT. Filled out from reference TRBV2 and TRBJ1-4, the complete variable domain reads EPEVTQTPSHQVTQMGQEVILRCVPISNHLYFYWYRQILGQKVEFLVSFYNNEISEKSEIFDDQFSVERPDGSNFTLKIRSTKLEDSAMYFCASSTTGISEKLFFGSGTQLSVL.